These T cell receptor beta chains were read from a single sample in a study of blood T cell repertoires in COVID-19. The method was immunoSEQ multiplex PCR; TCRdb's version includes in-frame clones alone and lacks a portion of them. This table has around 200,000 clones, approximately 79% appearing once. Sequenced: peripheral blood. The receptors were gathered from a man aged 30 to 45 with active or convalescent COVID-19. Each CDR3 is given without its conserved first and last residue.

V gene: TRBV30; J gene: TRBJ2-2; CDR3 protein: AWSVLAGGPGELF
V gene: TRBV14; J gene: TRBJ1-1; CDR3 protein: ASSQEGTPYGVAEAF
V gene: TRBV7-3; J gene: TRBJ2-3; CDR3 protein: ASSPARGDTQY
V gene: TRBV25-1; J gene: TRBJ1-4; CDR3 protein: ASSDPRDSLNEKLF
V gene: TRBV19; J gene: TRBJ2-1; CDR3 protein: ASRALLGLPNNNEQF
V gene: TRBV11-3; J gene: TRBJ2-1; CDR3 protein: ASSLDLRAAHNEQF
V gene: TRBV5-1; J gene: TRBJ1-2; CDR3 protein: ASSEPGQGLYGYT
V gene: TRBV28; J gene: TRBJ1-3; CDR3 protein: ASSLRGTAGNTIY
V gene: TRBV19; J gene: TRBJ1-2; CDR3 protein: ASSILEGSGYT
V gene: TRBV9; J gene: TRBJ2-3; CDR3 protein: ASKREVAGTQY
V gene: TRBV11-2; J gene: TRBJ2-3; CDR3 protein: ASSPPAGQQTDTQY
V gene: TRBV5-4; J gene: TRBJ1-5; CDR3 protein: ASSLAQGPNQPQH
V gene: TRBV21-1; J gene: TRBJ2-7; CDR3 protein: ASSKAWLAGGPRRDEQY
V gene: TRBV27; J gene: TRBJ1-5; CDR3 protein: ASSFRGGNQPQH
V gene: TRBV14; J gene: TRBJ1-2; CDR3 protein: ASILQSA
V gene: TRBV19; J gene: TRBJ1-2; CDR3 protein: ASSPQATGVRNYGYT
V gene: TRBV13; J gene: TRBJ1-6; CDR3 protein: ASSSGTGFYSPLH
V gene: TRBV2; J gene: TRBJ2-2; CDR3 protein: ASSAFGGANTGELF
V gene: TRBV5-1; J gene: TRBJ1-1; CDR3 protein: ASSLSSGINTEAF
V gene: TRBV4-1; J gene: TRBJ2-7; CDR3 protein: ASSRATSGLAEQY
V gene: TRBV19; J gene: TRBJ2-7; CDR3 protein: ASSYRLAGGLYEQY
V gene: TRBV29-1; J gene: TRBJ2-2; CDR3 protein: SVDTGGTGELF
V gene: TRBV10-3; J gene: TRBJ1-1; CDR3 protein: AISENFDRLNTEAF
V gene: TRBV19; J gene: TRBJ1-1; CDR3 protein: APERAGDITEAF
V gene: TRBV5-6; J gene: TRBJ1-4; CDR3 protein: ASSPGGDRASQGEEKLF
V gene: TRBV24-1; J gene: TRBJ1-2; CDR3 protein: ATSDPSSLNYGYT
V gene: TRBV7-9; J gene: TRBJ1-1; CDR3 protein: ASSLHGENTEAF
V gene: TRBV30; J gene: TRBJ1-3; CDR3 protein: AWNGQGGNTIY
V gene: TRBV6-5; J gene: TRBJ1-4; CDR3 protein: ASSYSMVAESEKLF
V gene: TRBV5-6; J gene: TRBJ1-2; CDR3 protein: ASTWGQVYGYT
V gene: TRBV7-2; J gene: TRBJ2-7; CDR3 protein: ASSPGQGNGEQY
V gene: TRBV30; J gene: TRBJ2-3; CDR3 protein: AWSVGGFTDTQY
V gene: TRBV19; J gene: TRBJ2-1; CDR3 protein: ASRDLRTSGGRNEQF
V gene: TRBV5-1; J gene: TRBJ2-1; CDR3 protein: ASSLEGGEQF
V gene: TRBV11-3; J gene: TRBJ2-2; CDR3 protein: ASSSTRGGTGELF
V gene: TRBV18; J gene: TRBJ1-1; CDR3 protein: ASSPRAGTEAF
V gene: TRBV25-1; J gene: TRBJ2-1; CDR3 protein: ASSTISGREAYNEQF
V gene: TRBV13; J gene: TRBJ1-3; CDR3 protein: ASSLVAGTGNTIY
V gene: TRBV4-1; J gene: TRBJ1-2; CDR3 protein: ASSQVPGAIYGYT
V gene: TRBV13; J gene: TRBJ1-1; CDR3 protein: ASSFRQGAGNTEAF
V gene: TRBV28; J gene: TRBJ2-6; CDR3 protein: ASSLAGAGANVLT
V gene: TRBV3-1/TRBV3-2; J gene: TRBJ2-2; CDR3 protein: ASSQGGTGTLNTGELF
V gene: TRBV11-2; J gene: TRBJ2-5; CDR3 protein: ASSSPKGGQRETQY
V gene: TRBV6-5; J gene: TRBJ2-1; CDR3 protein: ASTPAGGPSNEQF
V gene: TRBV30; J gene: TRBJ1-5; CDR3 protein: AWRQGEVGPQH
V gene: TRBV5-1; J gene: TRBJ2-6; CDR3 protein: ASTNQGSGANVLT
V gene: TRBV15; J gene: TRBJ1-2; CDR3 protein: ATSRSEVRTGGYT
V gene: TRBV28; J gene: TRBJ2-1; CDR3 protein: ASTIARGYNEQF
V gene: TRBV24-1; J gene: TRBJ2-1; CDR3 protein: ATSDTNYNEQF
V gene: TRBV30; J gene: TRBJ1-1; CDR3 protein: AWSVSQGVTEAF
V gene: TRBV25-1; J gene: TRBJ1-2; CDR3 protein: ASSPPGTGYGYT
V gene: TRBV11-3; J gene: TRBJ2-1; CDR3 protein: ASSSSGRAVGEQF